These 11 T cell receptor beta chains originate from one sample sequenced in a study of shared clonotypes between healthy human individuals. Assay: immunoSEQ multiplex PCR; the TCRdb copy retains only in-frame clones and omits some. This sample carries about 2.4 million clones, 80% to 95% of them seen once, and the ten largest clones take approximately 0.35%. Sequenced input: naive CD4+ T cells from PBMCs. As to subset: CD45RA+ positively selected. Receptors originate from a man younger than 35 in good health. Some clones in this sample may be carry-over from other donors' samples.

The chain carries TRBV30 and TRBJ2-7; no definite D call. CDR1 and CDR2 (germline): GTSNPN, SVGIG (reference sequence). V dropped 0 bases and J dropped 3 bases, with 15 bases sitting between them. The CDR3 extends over 15 amino acids. The chain's CDR3 is CAWSVHTPGLYEQYF. DNA for the CDR3: TGTGCCTGGAGTGTGCACACCCCTGGCCTCTACGAGCAGTACTTC.

The chain is built from TRBV7-9 and TRBJ2-1; the D is unclear. Germline loops: CDR1 SEHNR, CDR2 FQNEAQ (reference sequence). Trimming pared 7 bases from V and 0 bases from J, leaving 7 bases between. The CDR3 length is 13 residues. CDR3 coding DNA: TGTGCCAGCACGAGCAGCTCCTACAATGAGCAGTTCTTC. Protein sequence: CASTSSSYNEQFF.

The chain carries TRBV6-5 and TRBJ1-1; tentative D call: TRBD1 (6 bases). Germline V gene lookup returns CDR1 MNHEY and CDR2 SVGAGI. V gave up 0 bases and J gave up 6 bases, with 17 bases separating them. This CDR3 has 16 residues. CDR3 bases: TGTGCCAGCAGTTACTCCAGAGGCCGGGGGCTTGCTGAAGCTTTCTTT. It codes for CASSYSRGRGLAEAFF.

Worth noting for this clone: Other nucleotide sequences in the sample specify the same CDR3. The chain joins TRBV9 to TRBJ2-5, with D hard to call. The CDR3 runs to 13 residues. V was cut by 2 bases and J by 5 bases, with 10 bases left in between. Germline V gene lookup returns CDR1 SGDLS and CDR2 YYNGEE. The DNA of the CDR3 is TGTGCCAGCAGCGTCAGACTTGGGGAGACCCAGTACTTC. It codes for CASSVRLGETQYF.

Notes on this clone: Additional DNA sequences in this sample encode the identical CDR3. The rearrangement joins TRBV5-1 to TRBJ2-7; no clear D gene. The CDR3 consists of 14 residues. Trimming shortened V by 2 bases and J by 0 bases, and 9 bases separated the two germline ends. CDR1 and CDR2 from the germline V gene are SGHRS and YFSETQ. The CDR3 nucleotides read TGCGCCAGCAGCTTTTCTAGGAGCTCCTACGAGCAGTACTTC. This gives the protein CASSFSRSSYEQYF. The full variable domain, its missing parts supplied by reference TRBV5-1 and TRBJ2-7, is KAGVTQTPRYLIKTRGQQVTLSCSPISGHRSVSWYQQTPGQGLQFLFEYFSETQRNKGNFPGRFSGRQFSNSRSEMNVSTLELGDSALYLCASSFSRSSYEQYFGPGTRLTVT.

The genes are TRBV4-2 and TRBJ2-5; 7 nucleotides align to TRBD1. The junction had 6 bases not matched to a gene; V was cut back by 0 bases and J by 11 bases. Germline V gene data show CDR1 as LGHNA and CDR2 as YNFKEQ. The CDR3 loop spans 13 amino acids. CDR3 amino acids: CASSQERGRGQYF. In nucleotides, the CDR3 is TGTGCCAGCAGCCAAGAGAGGGGGCGAGGGCAGTACTTC.

Points on this clone: Within the sample, other DNA sequences also encode this same CDR3. The gene calls are TRBV28 and TRBJ2-3, with TRBD2 identical over 15 bases. J was trimmed by 3 bases and V by 4 bases; bases with no gene match: 5. The CDR3 is 17 amino acids. Germline CDR1 and CDR2: MDHEN and SYDVKM. CDR3 sequence (DNA): TGTGCCAGCAGTTCCGGACTAGCGGGAGGGCGGACAGATACGCAGTATTTT. Translation gives CASSSGLAGGRTDTQYF.

The V gene is TRBV5-1, the J gene TRBJ2-3; perhaps TRBD2 as D (5 bases). The CDR3 is 13 residues long. Trimming cost V 8 bases and J 2 bases, with 12 bases left between them. Germline CDR1 reads SGHRS; CDR2 reads YFSETQ. CDR3 bases: TGCGCCAGTCGGAGCGGAACCACAGATACGCAGTATTTT. It codes for CASRSGTTDTQYF.

As to this clone: Distinct nucleotide sequences in the sample also encode this CDR3. V gene TRBV10-3 combines with J gene TRBJ2-2, with 11 bases fitting TRBD2. The germline V gene encodes CDR1 ENHRY and CDR2 SYGVKD. The CDR3 covers 16 residues. Trimming removed 2 bases from V and 2 bases from J; junction bases left unmatched: 1. This CDR3 is CAISERLAGNTGELFF. CDR3 DNA: TGTGCCATCAGTGAGCGACTAGCGGGAAACACCGGGGAGCTGTTTTTT.

This clone was counted only a few times. The chain recombines TRBV27 with TRBJ1-2, with D perhaps matching TRBD1 (5 bases). Trimming shortened V by 2 bases and J by 2 bases, and 6 bases separated the two germline ends. CDR3 length: 13 residues. CDR1 and CDR2 from the germline V gene are MNHEY and SMNVEV (reference sequence). The DNA of the CDR3 is TGTGCCAGCAGTTTAGAGGGGAACTATGGCTACACCTTC. This translates into CASSLEGNYGYTF.

This chain uses TRBV7-2 with TRBJ2-5; tentatively, D is TRBD1 (5 bases). CDR3 length: 16 amino acids. V lost 2 bases and J lost 5, with 18 bases in between. The germline V gene has CDR1 SGHTA and CDR2 FQGNSA. Here the CDR3 DNA reads TGTGCCAGCAGCTTACGGGCGATTGGCAGGGTTGAGACCCAGTACTTC. Its translation: CASSLRAIGRVETQYF.